Here is one T cell receptor (beta chain) with its context. As yet, its antigen is unknown. One end of the junction is discordant with germline, which a read error may explain. PCR primers comprised 60 Vbeta and 13 Jbeta primers. Sequenced by immunoSEQ multiplex PCR; TCRdb stores in-frame clones only, minus some. The top ten clones hold 1.5% of a sample with approximately 170,000 clones, 82% of them seen once. The CDR3 consists of 14 residues. Per the germline V gene, CDR1 is SGHNT and CDR2 is YENEEA. This entry is derived from a study of cytomegalovirus exposure and HLA in healthy donors. Study-wide results and limits: 164 TCR beta chains were listed as cytomegalovirus-associated. Confirmation was obtained in vitro that three CMV-associated chains are specific for CMV antigens.

The rearrangement links TRBV11-3 to TRBJ2-1; D ambiguous. This TCR came from a male donor in good health and CMV-seronegative. Sequencing was performed on PBMCs. DNA of the CDR3: TGTGCCAGCAGCTTTACGGTCTCCCACAATGAGCAGTTCTTC. It yields the protein CASSFTVSHNEQFF.